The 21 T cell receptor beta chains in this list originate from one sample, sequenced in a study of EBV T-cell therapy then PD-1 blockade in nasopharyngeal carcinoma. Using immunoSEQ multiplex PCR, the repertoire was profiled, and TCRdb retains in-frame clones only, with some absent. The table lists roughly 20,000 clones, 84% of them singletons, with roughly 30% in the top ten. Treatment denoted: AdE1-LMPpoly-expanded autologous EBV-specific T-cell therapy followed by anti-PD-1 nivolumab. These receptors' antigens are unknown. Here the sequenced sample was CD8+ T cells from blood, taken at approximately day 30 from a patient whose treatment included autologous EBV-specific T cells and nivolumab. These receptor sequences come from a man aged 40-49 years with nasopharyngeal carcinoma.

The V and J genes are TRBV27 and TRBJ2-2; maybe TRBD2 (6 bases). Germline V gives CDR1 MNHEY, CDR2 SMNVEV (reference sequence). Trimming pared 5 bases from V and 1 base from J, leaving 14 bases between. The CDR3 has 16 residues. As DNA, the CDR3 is TGTGCCAGCAGTCTGCGGTGGGGACTGAACACCGGGGAGCTGTTTTTT. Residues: CASSLRWGLNTGELFF.

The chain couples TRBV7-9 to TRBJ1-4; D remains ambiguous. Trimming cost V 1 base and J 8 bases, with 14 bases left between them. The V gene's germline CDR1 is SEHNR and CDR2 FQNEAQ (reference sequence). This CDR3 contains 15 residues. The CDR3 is CASSLGAEIGEKLFF. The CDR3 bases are TGTGCCAGCAGCTTAGGTGCAGAAATTGGAGAAAAACTGTTTTTT.

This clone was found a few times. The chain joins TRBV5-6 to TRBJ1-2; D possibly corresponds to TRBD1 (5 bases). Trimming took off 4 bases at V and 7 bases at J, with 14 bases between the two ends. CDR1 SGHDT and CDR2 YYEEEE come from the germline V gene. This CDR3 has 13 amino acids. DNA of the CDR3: TGTGCCAGCAGCCAGATCACAGGCTCTGGCTACACCTTC. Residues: CASSQITGSGYTF.

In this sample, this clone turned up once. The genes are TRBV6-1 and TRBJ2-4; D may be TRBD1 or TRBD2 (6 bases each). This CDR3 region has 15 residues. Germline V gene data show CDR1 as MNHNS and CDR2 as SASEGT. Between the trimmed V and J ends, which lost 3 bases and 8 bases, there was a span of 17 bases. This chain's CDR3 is CASSDLQGGRDIQYF. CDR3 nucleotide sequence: TGTGCCAGCAGTGACCTACAGGGAGGTCGCGACATTCAGTACTTC.

CDR3 DNA sequence: TGTGCCAGCAAGGAGTCCAGGGAGAATTCACCCCTCCACTTT. Translating it yields CASKESRENSPLHF. V and J are TRBV6-5 and TRBJ1-6; TRBD1 might be the D (5 bases). This CDR3 has 14 residues. V was cut by 7 bases and J by 7 bases, with 14 bases left in between. The germline gives CDR1 MNHEY, CDR2 SVGAGI.

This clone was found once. The CDR3 reads CASSVGSHEQFF. The CDR3 DNA follows: TGTGCCAGCAGCGTAGGGTCCCATGAGCAGTTCTTC. This chain links TRBV9 with TRBJ2-1; unclear D gene. The CDR3 totals 12 residues. Germline V CDR1 and CDR2: SGDLS, YYNGEE. Trimming removed 0 bases at V and 8 bases at J, with 6 bases between.

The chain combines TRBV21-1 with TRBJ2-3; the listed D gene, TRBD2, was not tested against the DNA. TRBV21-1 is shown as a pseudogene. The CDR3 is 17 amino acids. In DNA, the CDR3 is TGTGCCAGCAGCAAAGGACTAGCGGGGCCCAGCACAGATACGCAGTATTTT. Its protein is CASSKGLAGPSTDTQYF.

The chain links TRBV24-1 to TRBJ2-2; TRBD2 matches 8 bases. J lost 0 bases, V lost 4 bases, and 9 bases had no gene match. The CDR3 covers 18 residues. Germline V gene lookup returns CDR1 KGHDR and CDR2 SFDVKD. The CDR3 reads CATSDHRGGWANTGELFF. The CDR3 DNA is TGTGCCACCAGTGACCATCGGGGGGGCTGGGCGAACACCGGGGAGCTGTTTTTT.

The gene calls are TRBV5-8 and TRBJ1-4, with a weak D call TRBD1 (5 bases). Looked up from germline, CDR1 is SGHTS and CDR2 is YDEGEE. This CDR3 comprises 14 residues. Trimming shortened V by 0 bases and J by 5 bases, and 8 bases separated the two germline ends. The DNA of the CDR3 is TGTGCCAGCAGCTTGGTGGCAGGGAATGAAAAACTGTTTTTT. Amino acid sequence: CASSLVAGNEKLFF.

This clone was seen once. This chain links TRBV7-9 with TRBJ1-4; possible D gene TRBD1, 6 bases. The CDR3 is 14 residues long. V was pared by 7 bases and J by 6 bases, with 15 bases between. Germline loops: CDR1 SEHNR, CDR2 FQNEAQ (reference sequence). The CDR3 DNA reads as TGTGCCAGCACGCTCGGGGGGCAGGATGAAAAACTGTTTTTT. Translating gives CASTLGGQDEKLFF.

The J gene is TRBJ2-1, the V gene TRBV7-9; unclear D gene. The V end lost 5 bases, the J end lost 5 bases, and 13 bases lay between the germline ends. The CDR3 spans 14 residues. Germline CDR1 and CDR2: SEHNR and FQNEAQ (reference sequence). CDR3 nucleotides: TGTGCCAGCAGCCAAAACTTTAAGGACAATGAGCAGTTCTTC. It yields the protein CASSQNFKDNEQFF.

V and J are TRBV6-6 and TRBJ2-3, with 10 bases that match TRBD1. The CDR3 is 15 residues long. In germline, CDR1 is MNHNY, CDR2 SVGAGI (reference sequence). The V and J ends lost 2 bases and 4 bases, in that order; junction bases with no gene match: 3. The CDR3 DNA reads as TGTGCCAGCAGTTACGGGGACAGGGGTCCAGATACGCAGTATTTT. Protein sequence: CASSYGDRGPDTQYF.

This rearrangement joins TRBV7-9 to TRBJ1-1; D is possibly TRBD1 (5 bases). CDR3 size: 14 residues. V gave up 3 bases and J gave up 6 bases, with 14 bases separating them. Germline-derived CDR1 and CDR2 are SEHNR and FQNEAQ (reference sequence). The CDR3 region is CASSFPRAGAEAFF. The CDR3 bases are TGTGCCAGCAGCTTCCCCAGGGCCGGGGCTGAAGCTTTCTTT. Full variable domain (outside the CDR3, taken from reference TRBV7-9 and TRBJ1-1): DTGVSQNPRHKITKRGQNVTFRCDPISEHNRLYWYRQTLGQGPEFLTYFQNEAQLEKSRLLSDRFSAERPKGSFSTLEIQRTEQGDSAMYLCASSFPRAGAEAFFGQGTRLTVV.

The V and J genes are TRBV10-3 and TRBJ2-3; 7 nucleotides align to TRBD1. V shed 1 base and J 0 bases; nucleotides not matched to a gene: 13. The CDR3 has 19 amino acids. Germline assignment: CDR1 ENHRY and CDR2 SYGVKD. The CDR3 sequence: CAISEYPYSTGSSTDTQYF. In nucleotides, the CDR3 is TGTGCCATCAGTGAGTACCCTTATTCGACAGGGTCGAGCACAGATACGCAGTATTTT.

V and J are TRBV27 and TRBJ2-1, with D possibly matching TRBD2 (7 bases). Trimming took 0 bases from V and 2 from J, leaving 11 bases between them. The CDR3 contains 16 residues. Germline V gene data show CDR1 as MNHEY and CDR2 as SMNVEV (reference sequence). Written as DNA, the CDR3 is TGTGCCAGCAGTTTATCAGGCGGGGGCGCCTACAATGAGCAGTTCTTC. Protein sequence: CASSLSGGGAYNEQFF.

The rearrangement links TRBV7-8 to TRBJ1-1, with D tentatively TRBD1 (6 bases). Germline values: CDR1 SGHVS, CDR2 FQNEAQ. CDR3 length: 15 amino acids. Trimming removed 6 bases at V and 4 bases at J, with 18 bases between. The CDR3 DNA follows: TGTGCCAGCAGGGGACATAGGGCAACGAGCACTGAAGCTTTCTTT. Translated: CASRGHRATSTEAFF.

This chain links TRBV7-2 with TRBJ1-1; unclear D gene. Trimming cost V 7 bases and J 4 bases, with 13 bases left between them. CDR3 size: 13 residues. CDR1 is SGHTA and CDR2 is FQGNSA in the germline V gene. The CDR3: CASMLGERTEAFF. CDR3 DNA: TGTGCCAGCATGCTAGGTGAGCGCACTGAAGCTTTCTTT.

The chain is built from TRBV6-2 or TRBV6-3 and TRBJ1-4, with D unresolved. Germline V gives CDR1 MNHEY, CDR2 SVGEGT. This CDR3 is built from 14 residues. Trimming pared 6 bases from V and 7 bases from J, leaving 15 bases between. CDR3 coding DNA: TGTGCCAGCAGCCTAGGAGAAGGGAGTGAAAAACTGTTTTTT. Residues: CASSLGEGSEKLFF.

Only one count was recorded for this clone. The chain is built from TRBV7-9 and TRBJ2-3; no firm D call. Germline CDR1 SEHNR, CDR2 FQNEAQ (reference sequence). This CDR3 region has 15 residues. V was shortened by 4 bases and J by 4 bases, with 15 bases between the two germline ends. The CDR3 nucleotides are TGTGCCAGCAGCTACCATAGCCGGGCCTCAGATACGCAGTATTTT. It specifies CASSYHSRASDTQYF.

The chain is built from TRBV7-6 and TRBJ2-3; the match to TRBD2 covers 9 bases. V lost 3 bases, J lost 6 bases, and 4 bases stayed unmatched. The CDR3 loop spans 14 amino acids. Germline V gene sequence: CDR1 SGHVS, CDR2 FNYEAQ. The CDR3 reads CASSFGGGADTQYF. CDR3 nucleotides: TGTGCCAGCAGCTTCGGCGGGGGGGCGGATACGCAGTATTTT.

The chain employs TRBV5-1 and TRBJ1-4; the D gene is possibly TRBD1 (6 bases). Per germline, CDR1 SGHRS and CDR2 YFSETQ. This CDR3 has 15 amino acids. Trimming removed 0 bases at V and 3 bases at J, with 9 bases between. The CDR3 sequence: CASSLEGGPNEKLFF. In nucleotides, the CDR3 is TGCGCCAGCAGCTTGGAGGGGGGTCCTAATGAAAAACTGTTTTTT.